The 25 T cell receptor beta chains below come from one sample, sequenced in a study of T cells in Graves' hyperthyroidism and ophthalmopathy. Using RNA transcripts as the source, TCR beta CDR3 regions were amplified. RT-PCR in the first round (using the HTBI primer set) targeted the TCR CDR3. MiXCR, run by TCRdb on the multiplex PCR reads, gives a single entry per CDR3 protein. The table shows 500,000 to 750,000 distinct CDR3 sequences, with more than 45% occurring only once. The sample was peripheral blood or thyroid tissue (not recorded which). These receptors all stem from a woman in her late teens or twenties with Graves' hyperthyroidism.

This clonotype was detected once. The rearrangement joins TRBV15 to TRBJ2-5; TRBD2 might be the D (7 bases). The CDR3 runs to 19 residues. In germline, CDR1 is LNHNV, CDR2 YYDKDF (reference sequence). Trimming stripped 5 bases from V and 5 bases from J, with 30 bases between. The CDR3 reads CATSGGQLGAGDGAETQYF. The CDR3, as DNA: TGTGCCACCAGCGGAGGACAGCTGGGGGCGGGGGACGGCGCGGAGACCCAGTACTTC.

This clonotype showed up many times. V and J are TRBV20-1 and TRBJ2-7; TRBD2 matches at 7 bases. The J segment lost 0 bases and the V segment lost 5 bases, leaving 7 bases of the junction unmatched. Germline V lookup: CDR1 DFQATT, CDR2 SNEGSKA (reference sequence). The CDR3 has 14 residues. This CDR3 is CSAYQSGTSYEQYF. The CDR3, as DNA: TGCAGTGCTTACCAGAGCGGGACCTCCTACGAGCAGTACTTC.

This clonotype was picked up many times. V and J are TRBV11-3 and TRBJ2-7; tentatively, D is TRBD2 (5 bases). CDR1 and CDR2 from the germline V gene are SGHNT and YENEEA. This CDR3 has 15 residues. With 3 bases removed from V and 1 base from J, the gap between germline ends came to 13 bases. DNA of the CDR3: TGTGCCAGCAGCTTGAGAGGGTGGAATTCCTACGAGCAGTACTTC. Translation: CASSLRGWNSYEQYF.

This clonotype was seen only a few times. The V and J genes are TRBV4-1 and TRBJ2-2; D is possibly TRBD1 (6 bases). V was clipped by 4 bases and J by 7 bases, with 19 bases between them. The V gene's germline CDR1 is MGHRA and CDR2 YSYEKL. CDR3 length equals 16 residues. CDR3 nucleotide sequence: TGCGCCAGCAGCCGCCGGGACACGGGGTGGGACGGGGAGCTGTTTTTT. It encodes CASSRRDTGWDGELFF.

This clonotype was recorded many times. J is TRBJ2-7 and V is TRBV5-6, with 9 bases identical to TRBD1. Germline V CDR1 and CDR2: SGHDT, YYEEEE. The CDR3 spans 15 residues. V trimming: 4 bases; J trimming: 2 bases; junction bases outside the gene matches: 7. The CDR3: CASSPTGQGPYEQYF. For the CDR3, the DNA is TGTGCCAGCAGCCCCACCGGACAGGGGCCCTACGAGCAGTACTTC.

This clonotype was observed a few times. This chain links TRBV7-8 with TRBJ2-7, with unresolved D. Germline assignment: CDR1 SGHVS and CDR2 FQNEAQ. The V end was cut by 1 base, the J end by 0 bases, with 13 bases between. The CDR3 totals 16 residues. CDR3 sequence (DNA): TGTGCCAGCAGCTTAGAAGATTCAGCAGACTCCTACGAGCAGTACTTC. This translates into CASSLEDSADSYEQYF.

Concerning this clonotype: An end of the junction differs from the germline gene, which may be a read error. The rearrangement joins TRBV7-8 to TRBJ2-7, with D perhaps matching TRBD1 or TRBD2 (5 bases each). CDR1 is SGHVS, CDR2 FQNEAQ, per germline. The CDR3 covers 16 residues. CDR3 nucleotides: TGTGCCAGCACCCATACCGACAGAGGGTGGACCGGGGAGCTGTACTTC. This sequence encodes CASTHTDRGWTGELYF.

This clonotype was seen at least ten times. This chain uses TRBV4-3 with TRBJ2-5; 9 nucleotides align to TRBD1. The germline V gene has CDR1 LGHNA and CDR2 YSLEER. The CDR3 length is 17 residues. Trimming at V came to 4 bases and at J to 3 bases, leaving 12 bases not matched to a gene. CDR3 sequence (DNA): TGCGCCAGCAGCCGGATCGTTGGGACAGGGTTTGAAGAGACCCAGTACTTC. This codes for CASSRIVGTGFEETQYF.

This clonotype was observed a single time. In this CDR3 the conserved last residue, phenylalanine or tryptophan, is missing, so a read error is likely. Because the CDR3's place on the DNA is in doubt, the DNA is left out and the CDR3 is given as listed by TCRdb. CDR3 residues: CASSQAGDR. The chain is built from TRBV7-2 and TRBJ2-7; the table assigns TRBD1, which was not confirmed against the DNA. CDR1 is SGHTA, CDR2 FQGNSA, per germline. The CDR3 spans 9 amino acids, including both terminal residues.

This clonotype appeared many times. CDR3: CASSPNVYEQYF. DNA of the CDR3: TGTGCCAGCTCACCAAATGTCTACGAGCAGTACTTC. The chain employs TRBV18 and TRBJ2-7; no clear D. Germline CDR1 KGHSH, CDR2 LQKENI. The CDR3 is made up of 12 amino acids. The germline V and J ends were trimmed by 2 bases and 3 bases, with 5 bases remaining between them.

This clonotype was recorded many times. The V and J genes are TRBV12-5 and TRBJ2-7; the match to TRBD1 covers 9 bases. Germline V gene data show CDR1 as LGHNT and CDR2 as FRNRAP. The CDR3 is 16 residues long. The junction had 7 bases not matched to a gene; V was cut back by 2 bases and J by 2 bases. CDR3 amino acids: CASGLRRGTGPYEQYF. CDR3 sequence (DNA): TGTGCTAGTGGTTTGAGACGCGGGACAGGGCCCTACGAGCAGTACTTC.

This clonotype was seen ten or more times. V and J are TRBV14 and TRBJ1-2, with a possible D match to TRBD1 (5 bases). The germline V gene encodes CDR1 SGHDN and CDR2 FVKESK. This CDR3 contains 15 residues. The V gene lost 2 bases and the J gene lost 6 bases, with 16 bases spanning the gap. CDR3 protein: CASSQRRGRVNGYTF. DNA for the CDR3: TGTGCCAGCAGCCAAAGAAGGGGCAGGGTTAATGGCTACACCTTC.

CDR3 region: CSVGNNYGYTF. In DNA, the CDR3 is TGCAGCGTGGGCAATAACTATGGCTACACCTTC. The chain employs TRBV29-1 and TRBJ1-2; D is unclear. There are 11 residues in the CDR3. V gave up 6 bases and J gave up 1 base, with 6 bases separating them. Looked up from germline, CDR1 is SQVTM and CDR2 is ANQGSEA.

This clonotype was counted at least ten times. V and J are TRBV27 and TRBJ1-5; weak D call: TRBD1 (5 bases). Trimming took off 8 bases at V and 5 bases at J, with 19 bases between the two ends. There are 15 residues in the CDR3. CDR1 and CDR2 from the germline V gene are MNHEY and SMNVEV (reference sequence). CDR3 sequence reads: CASRKTGLLHQPQHF. As DNA, the CDR3 is TGTGCCAGCCGTAAAACAGGTCTCCTTCATCAGCCCCAGCATTTT.

The chain uses TRBV2 and TRBJ1-1, with 8 bases lining up with TRBD1. CDR3 length equals 14 residues. With 10 bases clipped from V and 4 bases from J, the junction kept 11 bases outside the gene matches. CDR1 is SNHLY, CDR2 FYNNEI, per germline. This chain's CDR3 is CATRQPDRATEAFF. The CDR3 bases are TGTGCCACCCGACAACCGGACAGGGCCACTGAAGCTTTCTTT.

The rearrangement joins TRBV29-1 to TRBJ1-1; TRBD1 might be the D (5 bases). The V end was cut by 8 bases, the J end by 0 bases, with 10 bases between. Germline CDR1 reads SQVTM; CDR2 reads ANQGSEA. This CDR3 is built from 12 residues. The CDR3 sequence is CSLGGVNTEAFF. In nucleotides, the CDR3 is TGCAGCTTGGGAGGGGTGAACACTGAAGCTTTCTTT.

V usage is TRBV15 and J usage is TRBJ1-1, with D unresolved. Looked up from germline, CDR1 is LNHNV and CDR2 is YYDKDF (reference sequence). V dropped 3 bases and J dropped 7 bases, with 12 bases sitting between them. The CDR3 extends over 13 amino acids. The CDR3, as DNA: TGTGCCACCAGCAGCCCCGACGCAATTGAAGCTTTCTTT. Translation: CATSSPDAIEAFF.

This clonotype was seen just once. This chain links TRBV10-3 with TRBJ2-7, with 11 bases matching TRBD2. Germline CDR1 ENHRY, CDR2 SYGVKD. The CDR3 is 16 amino acids. The ends lost 4 bases at V and 4 bases at J; junction bases unmatched: 9. Written as DNA, the CDR3 is TGTGCCATCAGTGGTGGTCTAGCGGGAGGTCAGTACGAGCAGTACTTC. The encoded protein is CAISGGLAGGQYEQYF.

The table lists this clonotype with a few counts. J is TRBJ2-7 and V is TRBV6-6, with 12 bases lining up with TRBD2. V shed 4 bases, J shed 6 bases, and the junction held 7 bases outside the gene matches. CDR1 and CDR2 from the germline V gene are MNHNY and SVGAGI (reference sequence). This CDR3 contains 15 residues. The CDR3 nucleotides are TGTGCCAGCAGTTTGACTAGCGGGAGTCTGGGCGAGCAGTACTTC. Translated: CASSLTSGSLGEQYF.

This clonotype has a count of ten or more. V gene TRBV5-6 combines with J gene TRBJ1-5; TRBD1 matches 7 bases. The junction had 6 bases not matched to a gene; V was cut back by 3 bases and J by 3 bases. The CDR3 is 15 residues long. CDR1 and CDR2 (germline): SGHDT, YYEEEE. The CDR3 bases are TGTGCCAGCAGCTACCGGGACAGACCCAATCAGCCCCAGCATTTT. As protein: CASSYRDRPNQPQHF.

The chain carries TRBV14 and TRBJ2-7; D might be TRBD1 (7 bases). Trimming cost V 1 base and J 5 bases, with 12 bases left between them. CDR3 size: 14 residues. The V gene's germline CDR1 is SGHDN and CDR2 FVKESK. This CDR3 is CASSQASRGDEQYF. The CDR3 DNA sequence: TGTGCCAGCAGCCAAGCCAGCAGGGGGGACGAGCAGTACTTC.

The chain carries TRBV7-8 and TRBJ2-3; the match to TRBD2 covers 7 bases. The V gene's germline CDR1 is SGHVS and CDR2 FQNEAQ. Trimming cost V 3 bases and J 0 bases; bases outside gene matches: 6. This CDR3 contains 16 residues. CDR3 amino acids: CASSFLGGSSTDTQYF. CDR3 DNA sequence: TGTGCCAGCAGCTTTCTGGGCGGGAGTAGCACAGATACGCAGTATTTT. Based on the CDR3 plus reference TRBV7-8 and TRBJ2-3, the full variable domain is GAGVSQSPRYKVAKRGQDVALRCDPISGHVSLFWYQQALGQGPEFLTYFQNEAQLDKSGLPSDRFFAERPEGSVSTLKIQRTQQEDSAVYLCASSFLGGSSTDTQYFGPGTRLTVL.

This chain's CDR3 is CASSLDPDGGETQYF. In DNA, the CDR3 is TGTGCCAGCAGCTTAGATCCGGACGGCGGGGAGACCCAGTACTTC. This chain links TRBV11-3 with TRBJ2-5; D is possibly TRBD2 (5 bases). This CDR3 spans 15 amino acids. Germline CDR1 reads SGHNT; CDR2 reads YENEEA. Trimming shortened V by 0 bases and J by 5 bases, and 13 bases separated the two germline ends.

This clonotype was counted many times. The genes are TRBV7-9 and TRBJ2-5; 8 bases are shared with TRBD2. CDR3 size: 16 residues. Trimming took 4 bases from V and 5 from J; bases not matched to a gene: 12. Germline-derived CDR1 and CDR2 are SEHNR and FQNEAQ (reference sequence). CDR3 amino acids: CASSSGLAGRRETQYF. DNA for the CDR3: TGTGCCAGCAGCTCAGGATTAGCGGGAAGGCGGGAGACCCAGTACTTC. The full variable domain, completed using reference TRBV7-9 and TRBJ2-5, is DTGVSQNPRHKITKRGQNVTFRCDPISEHNRLYWYRQTLGQGPEFLTYFQNEAQLEKSRLLSDRFSAERPKGSFSTLEIQRTEQGDSAMYLCASSSGLAGRRETQYFGPGTRLLVL.

The V gene is TRBV9, the J gene TRBJ1-2; TRBD1 is a possible D gene (5 bases). Germline CDR1 SGDLS, CDR2 YYNGEE. Trimming took off 5 bases at V and 7 bases at J, with 18 bases between the two ends. This CDR3 spans 14 amino acids. The CDR3 loop is CASSLAPGPLGYTF. In nucleotides, the CDR3 is TGTGCCAGCAGTTTAGCCCCAGGGCCCCTTGGCTACACCTTC.